The 3 T cell receptor beta chains below come from one sample, sequenced in a study of T-cell reconstitution after alpha-beta-depleted transplantation in children. A TCRbeta library incorporating unique molecular identifiers was prepared. MiXCR, run by TCRdb on the PCR reads, gives a single entry per CDR3 protein. The data show 300,000 to 400,000 distinct CDR3 sequences, less than 15% seen once. Sample: PBMCs, taken from the stem cell graft. The receptor source for this set is a human donor who donated a stem cell graft to a child with Fanconi anemia.

The CDR3 coding sequence is TGCAGCGCTCAGGGATCCTATGGCTACACCTTC. Its translation: CSAQGSYGYTF. The chain couples TRBV29-1 to TRBJ1-2; tentatively, D is TRBD1 (5 bases). The CDR3 spans 11 residues. CDR1 is SQVTM, CDR2 ANQGSEA, per germline. The V end lost 7 bases, the J end lost 4 bases, and 10 bases lay between the germline ends.

This clonotype appeared many times. V and J are TRBV5-5 and TRBJ2-7; D not certain. Germline V gene sequence: CDR1 SGHKS, CDR2 YYEKEE (reference sequence). With 5 bases removed from V and 3 bases from J, the gap between germline ends came to 15 bases. The CDR3 consists of 14 residues. In nucleotides, the CDR3 is TGTGCCAGCAGTCCCCTTTCCCGCGACTACGAGCAGTACTTC. Its translation: CASSPLSRDYEQYF.

Only a few counts were recorded for this clonotype. This chain connects TRBV12-3 or TRBV12-4 to TRBJ2-5; 8 nucleotides line up with TRBD2. The J segment lost 2 bases and the V segment lost 8 bases, leaving 7 bases of the junction unmatched. The CDR3 is made up of 14 amino acids. CDR3 residues: CASLRSGGQETQYF. CDR3 nucleotides: TGTGCCAGCCTTCGAAGCGGGGGACAAGAGACCCAGTACTTC.